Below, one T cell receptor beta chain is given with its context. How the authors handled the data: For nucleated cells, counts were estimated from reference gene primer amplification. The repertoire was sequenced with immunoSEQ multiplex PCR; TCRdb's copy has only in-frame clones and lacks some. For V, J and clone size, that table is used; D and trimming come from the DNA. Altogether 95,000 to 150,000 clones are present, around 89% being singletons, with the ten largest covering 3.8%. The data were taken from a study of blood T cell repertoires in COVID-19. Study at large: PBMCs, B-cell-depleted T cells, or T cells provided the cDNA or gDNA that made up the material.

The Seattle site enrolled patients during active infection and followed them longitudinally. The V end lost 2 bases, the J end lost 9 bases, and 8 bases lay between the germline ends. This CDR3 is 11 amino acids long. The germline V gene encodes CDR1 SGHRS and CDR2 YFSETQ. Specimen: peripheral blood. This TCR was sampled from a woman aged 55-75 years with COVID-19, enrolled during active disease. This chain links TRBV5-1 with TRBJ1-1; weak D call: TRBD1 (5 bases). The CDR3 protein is CASSLTGQAFF. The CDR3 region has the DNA TGCGCCAGCAGCTTAACAGGCCAAGCTTTCTTT.